This paragraph reports one T cell receptor beta chain. Antigen specificity is unknown. The sample is drawn from a study of CD8 T cells in ankylosing spondylitis. Findings of the study overall: Reportedly, disease-linked clones are significantly enriched in ankylosing spondylitis patients' matched synovial fluid. It appeared that ankylosing spondylitis blood was characterized by a TCR beta motif of several highly homologous variants.

Each CDR3 protein is one row after TCRdb ran MiXCR on the 5' RACE reads. This sample yields roughly 130,000 distinct CDR3 sequences, of which roughly an eighth are seen a single time; under 3% belongs to the top ten. This TCR derives from a female donor with ankylosing spondylitis or in good health (not recorded which). The sample comprised blood, either unsorted or a sorted T cell fraction (not recorded which).

The CDR3 is CASLRTGANTEAFF. CDR3 bases: TGTGCCAGCCTTCGGACAGGGGCGAACACTGAAGCTTTCTTT. This chain connects TRBV27 to TRBJ1-1; 9 bases align to TRBD1. Germline CDR1 and CDR2: MNHEY and SMNVEV (reference sequence). Trimming took 8 bases from V and 1 from J; bases not matched to a gene: 5. The CDR3 is 14 residues long.